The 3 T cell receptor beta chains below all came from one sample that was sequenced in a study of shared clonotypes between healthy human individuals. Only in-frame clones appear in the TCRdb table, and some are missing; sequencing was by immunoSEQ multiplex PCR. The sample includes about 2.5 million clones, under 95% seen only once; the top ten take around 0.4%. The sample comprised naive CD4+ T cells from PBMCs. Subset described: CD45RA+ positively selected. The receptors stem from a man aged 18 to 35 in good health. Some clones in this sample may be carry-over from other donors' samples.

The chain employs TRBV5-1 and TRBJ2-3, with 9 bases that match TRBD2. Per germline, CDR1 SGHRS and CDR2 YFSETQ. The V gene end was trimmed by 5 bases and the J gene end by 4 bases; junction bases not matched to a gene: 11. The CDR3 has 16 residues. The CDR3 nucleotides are TGCGCCAGCAGTATCGGCGGGAGGGCCGTGTCAGATACGCAGTATTTT. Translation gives CASSIGGRAVSDTQYF.

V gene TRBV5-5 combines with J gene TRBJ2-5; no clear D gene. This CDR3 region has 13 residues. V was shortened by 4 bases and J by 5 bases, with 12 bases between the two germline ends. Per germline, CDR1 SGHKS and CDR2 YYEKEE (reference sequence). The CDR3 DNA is TGTGCCAGCAGCCCATCGCCTGGGGAGACCCAGTACTTC. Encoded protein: CASSPSPGETQYF.

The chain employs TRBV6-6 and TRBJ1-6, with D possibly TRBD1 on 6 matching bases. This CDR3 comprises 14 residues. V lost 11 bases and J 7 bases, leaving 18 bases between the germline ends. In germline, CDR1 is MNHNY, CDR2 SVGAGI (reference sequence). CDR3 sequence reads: CASTRAGENSPLHF. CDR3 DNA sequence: TGTGCCTCAACGCGGGCAGGGGAGAATTCACCCCTCCACTTT.